This TCR beta chain was documented in a study of TET2 disruption in CD19-targeted CAR T cells. Germline CDR1 and CDR2: LGHDT and YNNKEL (reference sequence). CDR3 size: 15 residues. The V end was cut by 1 base, the J end by 7 bases, with 13 bases between. Method: immunoSEQ multiplex PCR; TCRdb's copy keeps in-frame clones and lacks some. The table lists about 25,000 clones. Regarding this clone: Its target is unknown. Read sequence stops 3 residues before the CDR3 end, and the germline J gene provides the missing end.

Stated treatment: autologous CTL019 cells: CD19 CAR with 4-1BB and CD3 zeta domains. TCR zeta and 4-1BB domains were built into the CD19 CAR. The starting T cells for CTL019 came from a peripheral blood leukapheresis. This receptor was taken from a man in his 70s with chronic lymphocytic leukemia. The input for sequencing was CD8- CAR+ T cells sorted from cultured blood T cells, taken for CD19 CAR T cell therapy. Subset indicated: CD8-negative CAR-positive T cells from the infusion product. The rearrangement links TRBV3-1 (or the pseudogene TRBV3-2) to TRBJ1-4, with D maybe TRBD1 (6 bases). CDR3 loop: CASSQAGGRAEKLFF. The CDR3 bases that were read are TGTGCCAGCAGCCAAGCTGGGGGCAGGGCTGAAAAA.